The 3 T cell receptor beta chains reported below all come from one sample, sequenced in a study of graft-versus-host responses after intestinal transplantation. Their specific antigens are unknown. Produced via immunoSEQ multiplex PCR; TCRdb's table is partial and in-frame only. This table has around 90,000 clones, 85% to 95% appearing once. This material consisted of unstimulated CD8+ T cells sorted from spleen or lymph node cells, taken before intestinal transplant. The receptors here all came from a human donor who received an intestinal transplant.

The chain couples TRBV19 to TRBJ2-3, with D maybe TRBD1 (5 bases). The V gene lost 4 bases and the J gene lost 0 bases, with 11 bases spanning the gap. This CDR3 has 15 amino acids. The germline V gene has CDR1 LNHDA and CDR2 SQIVND (reference sequence). CDR3 protein: CASSTGLGSTDTQYF. The DNA for the CDR3 is TGTGCCAGTAGTACAGGGTTAGGGAGCACAGATACGCAGTATTTT.

The rearrangement uses TRBV30 and TRBJ2-1; 7 bases are shared with TRBD1. Germline values: CDR1 GTSNPN, CDR2 SVGIG (reference sequence). The V gene end was trimmed by 5 bases and the J gene end by 3 bases; junction bases not matched to a gene: 4. This CDR3 comprises 13 residues. The CDR3 loop reads CAWDRAFYNEQFF. The CDR3 DNA reads as TGTGCCTGGGACAGGGCCTTCTACAATGAGCAGTTCTTC.

The genes are TRBV7-6 and TRBJ1-5; the D gene is possibly TRBD1 (6 bases). V was pared by 1 base and J by 5 bases, with 6 bases between. The CDR3 has 13 amino acids. Germline values: CDR1 SGHVS, CDR2 FNYEAQ. The CDR3 DNA reads as TGTGCCAGCAGCTTAGGACAGGATCAGCCCCAGCATTTT. Protein: CASSLGQDQPQHF.